Listed below are T cell receptor beta chains from one sample, sequenced in a study of blood T cell repertoires in COVID-19. Assay: immunoSEQ multiplex PCR; the TCRdb copy retains only in-frame clones and omits some. The data contain 300,000 to 400,000 clones, less than 90% of them singletons. Sequencing was carried out using peripheral blood. These receptors all come from a woman aged 55-75 years with COVID-19, enrolled during active disease. CDR3s include the opening cysteine and the closing phenylalanine or tryptophan. A D gene is named only where the DNA matches it firmly. Some rows mark clone size as missing; the rest say once, few, many or name a class of expanded clone.

clone_size j_call d_call v_call cdr3_length cdr3_nt cdr3_aa
once TRBJ2-1 - TRBV13 16 TGTGCCAGCAGCACGACAGACCAAGGCTCCTACAATGAGCAGTTCTTC CASSTTDQGSYNEQFF
- TRBJ1-2 - TRBV18 15 TGTGCCAGCTCACCAAGGTTCCAACAGAACTATGGCTACACCTTC CASSPRFQQNYGYTF
- TRBJ1-6 - TRBV28 22 TGTGCCACGCGTCAGCAGGAAGGCGCACGCCAATTACCCAGTGGGCGTAATTCACCCCTCCACTTT CATRQQEGARQLPSGRNSPLHF
- TRBJ2-7 TRBD2 TRBV19 15 TGTGCCAGTAGCCTCTCTAGCGGGGGGGCCTACGAGCAGTACTTC CASSLSSGGAYEQYF
- TRBJ2-7 - TRBV7-2 13 TGTGCCAGCAGCCCCCCAGTCTCCTACGAGCAGTACTTC CASSPPVSYEQYF
- TRBJ1-1 - TRBV18 13 TGTGCCAGCTCACCAAGGGAGTGGTCTGAAGCTTTCTTT CASSPREWSEAFF
- TRBJ1-6 - TRBV5-4 17 TGTGCCAGCAGCTTTCTCGTGGGCAGGGGCTTAGATTCACCCCTCCACTTT CASSFLVGRGLDSPLHF
few TRBJ1-6 - TRBV9 15 TGTGCCAGCAGCGTAGGGGGACTATCCAATTCACCCCTCCACTTT CASSVGGLSNSPLHF
- TRBJ1-2 - TRBV2 13 TGTGCCAGCAGGACCGACATTTTGTATGGCTACACCTTC CASRTDILYGYTF
- TRBJ2-1 TRBD1 TRBV4-1 15 TGCGCCAGCAGCCAGAATCCTCCAGGGGGCAATGAGCAGTTCTTC CASSQNPPGGNEQFF
- TRBJ1-5 - TRBV4-1 16 TGCGCCAGCAGCCAAGATCCGGGGTATCTAGATCAGCCCCAGCATTTT CASSQDPGYLDQPQHF